The 4 T cell receptor beta chains presented below share a single source sample, sequenced in a study of cytomegalovirus exposure and HLA in healthy donors. It was with 60 Vbeta and 13 Jbeta primers that the PCR ran. Generated by immunoSEQ multiplex PCR, the TCRdb table keeps only in-frame clones and is missing some. This sample has around 40,000 clones; around 65% occur once, and the top ten carry approximately 8.4%. The sequencing sample was made of PBMCs. The receptor source for this set is a human donor in good health.

The rearrangement uses TRBV7-2 and TRBJ2-7; TRBD2 matches 10 bases. This CDR3 contains 15 residues. Losses at the gene ends were 5 bases for V and 2 bases for J; bases not matched to a gene: 6. CDR1 and CDR2 from the germline V gene are SGHTA and FQGNSA. The CDR3 protein is CASSAIAGGPYEQYF. CDR3 nucleotide sequence: TGTGCCAGCAGCGCGATAGCGGGGGGACCCTACGAGCAGTACTTC. Full variable domain (remainder filled in from reference TRBV7-2 and TRBJ2-7): GAGVSQSPSNKVTEKGKDVELRCDPISGHTALYWYRQSLGQGLEFLIYFQGNSAPDKSGLPSDRFSAERTGGSVSTLTIQRTQQEDSAVYLCASSAIAGGPYEQYFGPGTRLTVT.

The chain couples TRBV9 to TRBJ2-5; 8 nucleotides line up with TRBD2. Germline V gene data show CDR1 as SGDLS and CDR2 as YYNGEE. This CDR3 contains 17 residues. With V trimmed by 0 bases and J by 2 bases, 9 bases remained unmatched. The CDR3 here is CASSVALSGGRQETQYF. The CDR3 region has the DNA TGTGCCAGCAGCGTAGCTCTAAGCGGGGGCCGTCAAGAGACCCAGTACTTC.

J is TRBJ2-7 and V is TRBV7-2; TRBD2 is a possible D gene (6 bases). Between the trimmed V and J ends, which lost 5 bases and 1 base, there was a span of 24 bases. This CDR3 is 18 amino acids long. The germline gives CDR1 SGHTA, CDR2 FQGNSA. The DNA of the CDR3 is TGTGCCAGCAGCCCTCTCTCCCCGTGGGGGGACGATTCCTACGAGCAGTACTTC. Amino acids: CASSPLSPWGDDSYEQYF.

This clone was picked up one time. The chain uses TRBV18 and TRBJ1-5; D gene ambiguous. The CDR3 is 13 amino acids. The germline V gene encodes CDR1 KGHSH and CDR2 LQKENI. Deletions cut 3 bases from V and 4 bases from J, with 7 bases between. CDR3 in amino acids: CASSPSSNQPQHF. The CDR3 DNA sequence: TGTGCCAGCTCACCTTCCAGTAATCAGCCCCAGCATTTT. Full variable domain (outside the CDR3, taken from reference TRBV18 and TRBJ1-5): NAGVMQNPRHLVRRRGQEARLRCSPMKGHSHVYWYRQLPEEGLKFMVYLQKENIIDESGMPKERFSAEFPKEGPSILRIQQVVRGDSAAYFCASSPSSNQPQHFGDGTRLSIL.